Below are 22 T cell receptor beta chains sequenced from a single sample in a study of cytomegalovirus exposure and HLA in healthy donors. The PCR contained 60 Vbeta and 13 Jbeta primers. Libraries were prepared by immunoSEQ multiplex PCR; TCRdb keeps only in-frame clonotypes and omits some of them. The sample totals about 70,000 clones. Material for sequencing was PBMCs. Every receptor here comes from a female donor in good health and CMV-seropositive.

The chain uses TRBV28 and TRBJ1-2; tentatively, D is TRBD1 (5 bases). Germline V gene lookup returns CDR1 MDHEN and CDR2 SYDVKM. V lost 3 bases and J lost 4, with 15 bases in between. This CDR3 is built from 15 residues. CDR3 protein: CASSFALGRGYGYTF. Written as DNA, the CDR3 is TGTGCCAGCAGTTTCGCGTTGGGGCGGGGCTATGGCTACACCTTC.

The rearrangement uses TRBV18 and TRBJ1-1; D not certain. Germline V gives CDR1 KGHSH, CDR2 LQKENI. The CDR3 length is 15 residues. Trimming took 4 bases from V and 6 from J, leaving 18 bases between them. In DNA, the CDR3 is TGTGCCAGCTCACGGGCCGGCGAGGGTGGGCCTGAAGCTTTCTTT. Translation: CASSRAGEGGPEAFF.

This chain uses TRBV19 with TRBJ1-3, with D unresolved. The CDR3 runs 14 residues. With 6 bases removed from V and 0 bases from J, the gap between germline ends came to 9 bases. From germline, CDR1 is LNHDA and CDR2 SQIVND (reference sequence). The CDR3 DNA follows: TGTGCCAGTAGCCTCCAGTACTCTGGAAACACCATATATTTT. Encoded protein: CASSLQYSGNTIYF.

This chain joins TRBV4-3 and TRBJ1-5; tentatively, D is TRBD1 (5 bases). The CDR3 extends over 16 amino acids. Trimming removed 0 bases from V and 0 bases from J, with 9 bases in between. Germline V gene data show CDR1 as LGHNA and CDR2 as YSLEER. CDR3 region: CASSQDRGVSNQPQHF. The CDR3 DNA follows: TGCGCCAGCAGCCAAGATCGGGGGGTTAGCAATCAGCCCCAGCATTTT.

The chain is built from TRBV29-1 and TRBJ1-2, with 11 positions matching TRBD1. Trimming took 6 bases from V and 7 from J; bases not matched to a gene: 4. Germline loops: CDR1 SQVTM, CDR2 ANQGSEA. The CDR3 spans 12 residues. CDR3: CSVSGTGGGYTF. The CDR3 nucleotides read TGCAGCGTCTCCGGGACAGGGGGTGGCTACACCTTC.

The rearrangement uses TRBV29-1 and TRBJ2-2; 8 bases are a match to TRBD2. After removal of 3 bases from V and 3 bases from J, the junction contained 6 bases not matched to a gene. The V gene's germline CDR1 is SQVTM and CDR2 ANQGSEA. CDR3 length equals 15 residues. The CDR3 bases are TGCAGCGTTGAGGCAGCGGGAGTTGACACCGGGGAGCTGTTTTTT. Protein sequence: CSVEAAGVDTGELFF.

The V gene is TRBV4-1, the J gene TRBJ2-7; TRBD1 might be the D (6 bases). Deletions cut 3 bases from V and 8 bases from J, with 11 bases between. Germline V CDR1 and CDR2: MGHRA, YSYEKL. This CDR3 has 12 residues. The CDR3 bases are TGCGCCAGCAGCCAGAACAGGGAACAGCAGTACTTC. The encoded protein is CASSQNREQQYF.

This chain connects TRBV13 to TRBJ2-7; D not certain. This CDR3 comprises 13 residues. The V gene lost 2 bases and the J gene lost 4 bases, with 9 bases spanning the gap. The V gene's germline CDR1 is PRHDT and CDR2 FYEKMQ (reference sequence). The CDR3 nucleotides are TGTGCCAGCAGCTTAATTGCGGATTACGAGCAGTACTTC. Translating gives CASSLIADYEQYF.

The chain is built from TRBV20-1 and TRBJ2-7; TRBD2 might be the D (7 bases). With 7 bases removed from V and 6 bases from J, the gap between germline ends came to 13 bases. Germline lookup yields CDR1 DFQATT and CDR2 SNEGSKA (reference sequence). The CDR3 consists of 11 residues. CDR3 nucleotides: TGCAGTGGGGGGAGGGGGGTCGAGCAGTACTTC. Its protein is CSGGRGVEQYF.

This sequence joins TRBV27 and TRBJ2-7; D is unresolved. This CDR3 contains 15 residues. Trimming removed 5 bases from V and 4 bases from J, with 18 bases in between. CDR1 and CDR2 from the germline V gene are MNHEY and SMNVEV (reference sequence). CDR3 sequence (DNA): TGTGCCAGCAGTAGCAACCCCCTCGGTAGTTACGAGCAGTACTTC. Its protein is CASSSNPLGSYEQYF.

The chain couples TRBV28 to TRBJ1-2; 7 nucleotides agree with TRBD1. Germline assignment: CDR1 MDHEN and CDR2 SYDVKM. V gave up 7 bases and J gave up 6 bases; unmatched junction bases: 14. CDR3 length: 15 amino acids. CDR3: CASTMGQPSLNGYTF. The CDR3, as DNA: TGTGCCAGCACTATGGGACAGCCGAGCTTGAATGGCTACACCTTC.

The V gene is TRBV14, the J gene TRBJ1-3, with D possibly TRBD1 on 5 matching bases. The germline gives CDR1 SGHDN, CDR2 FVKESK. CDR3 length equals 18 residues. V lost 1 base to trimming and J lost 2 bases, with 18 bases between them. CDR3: CASSQVFGGAGPGNTIYF. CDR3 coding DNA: TGTGCCAGCAGCCAAGTCTTTGGCGGGGCCGGCCCTGGAAACACCATATATTTT.

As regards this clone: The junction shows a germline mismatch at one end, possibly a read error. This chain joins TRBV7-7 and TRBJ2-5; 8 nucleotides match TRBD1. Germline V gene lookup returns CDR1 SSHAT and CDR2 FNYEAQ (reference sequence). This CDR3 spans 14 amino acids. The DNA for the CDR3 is TGTGCTAGCAGCCCTGGACAGGGACAAGAGACCCAGTACTTC. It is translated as CASSPGQGQETQYF.

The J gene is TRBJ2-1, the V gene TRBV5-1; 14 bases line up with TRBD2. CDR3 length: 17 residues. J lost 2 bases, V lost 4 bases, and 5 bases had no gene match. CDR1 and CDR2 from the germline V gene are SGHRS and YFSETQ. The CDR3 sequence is CASSPRTSGGPYNEQFF. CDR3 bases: TGCGCCAGCAGCCCGAGGACTAGCGGGGGGCCCTACAATGAGCAGTTCTTC.

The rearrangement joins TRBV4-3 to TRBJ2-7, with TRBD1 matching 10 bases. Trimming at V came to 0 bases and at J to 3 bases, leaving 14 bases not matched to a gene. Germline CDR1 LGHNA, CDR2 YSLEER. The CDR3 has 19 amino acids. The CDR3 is CASSQEPPSDRGLFYEQYF. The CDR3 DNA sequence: TGCGCCAGCAGCCAAGAGCCCCCCTCTGACAGGGGGCTCTTCTACGAGCAGTACTTC.

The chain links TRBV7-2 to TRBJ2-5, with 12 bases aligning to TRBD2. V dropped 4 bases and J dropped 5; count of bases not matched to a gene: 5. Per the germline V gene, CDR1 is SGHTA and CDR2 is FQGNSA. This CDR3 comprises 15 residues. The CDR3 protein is CASSSAGTSGETQYF. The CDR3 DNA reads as TGTGCCAGCAGCTCCGCCGGGACTAGCGGGGAGACCCAGTACTTC.

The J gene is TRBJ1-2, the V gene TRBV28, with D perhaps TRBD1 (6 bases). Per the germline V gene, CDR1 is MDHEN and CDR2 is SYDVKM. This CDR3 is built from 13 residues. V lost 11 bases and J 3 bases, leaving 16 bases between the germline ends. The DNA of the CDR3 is TGTGCCGGATCGACAGGAAGATACTATGGCTACACCTTC. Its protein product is CAGSTGRYYGYTF.

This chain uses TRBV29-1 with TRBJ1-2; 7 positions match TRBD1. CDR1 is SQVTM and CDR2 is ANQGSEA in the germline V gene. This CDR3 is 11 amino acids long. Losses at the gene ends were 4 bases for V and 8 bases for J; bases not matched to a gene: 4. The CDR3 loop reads CSVVTGKGYTF. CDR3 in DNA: TGCAGCGTTGTGACAGGGAAAGGCTACACCTTC.

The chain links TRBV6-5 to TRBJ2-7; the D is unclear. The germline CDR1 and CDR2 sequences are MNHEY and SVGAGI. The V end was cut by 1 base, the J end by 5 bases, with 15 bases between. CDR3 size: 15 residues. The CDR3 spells CASSYFGSEPHEQYF. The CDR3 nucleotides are TGTGCCAGCAGTTACTTTGGGTCGGAGCCCCACGAGCAGTACTTC.

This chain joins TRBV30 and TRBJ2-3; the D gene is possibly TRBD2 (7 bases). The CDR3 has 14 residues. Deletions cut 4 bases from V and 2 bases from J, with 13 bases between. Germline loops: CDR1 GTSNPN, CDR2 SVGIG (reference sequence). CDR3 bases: TGTGCCTGGATGAGGCGGGGGCTCACAGATACGCAGTATTTT. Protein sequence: CAWMRRGLTDTQYF.

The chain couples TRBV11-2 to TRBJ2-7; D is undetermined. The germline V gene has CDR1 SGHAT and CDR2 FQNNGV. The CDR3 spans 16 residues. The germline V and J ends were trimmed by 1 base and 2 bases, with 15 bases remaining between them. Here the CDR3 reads CASSLVTPGFTYEQYF. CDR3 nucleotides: TGTGCCAGCAGCTTAGTAACCCCAGGATTTACCTACGAGCAGTACTTC.

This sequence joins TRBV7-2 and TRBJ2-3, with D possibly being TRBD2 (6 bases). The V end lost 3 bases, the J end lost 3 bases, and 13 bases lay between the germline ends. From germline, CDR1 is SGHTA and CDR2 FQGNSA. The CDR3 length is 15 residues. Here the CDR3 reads CASSLDYLGTDTQYF. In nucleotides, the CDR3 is TGTGCCAGCAGCTTGGACTACCTGGGGACAGATACGCAGTATTTT.